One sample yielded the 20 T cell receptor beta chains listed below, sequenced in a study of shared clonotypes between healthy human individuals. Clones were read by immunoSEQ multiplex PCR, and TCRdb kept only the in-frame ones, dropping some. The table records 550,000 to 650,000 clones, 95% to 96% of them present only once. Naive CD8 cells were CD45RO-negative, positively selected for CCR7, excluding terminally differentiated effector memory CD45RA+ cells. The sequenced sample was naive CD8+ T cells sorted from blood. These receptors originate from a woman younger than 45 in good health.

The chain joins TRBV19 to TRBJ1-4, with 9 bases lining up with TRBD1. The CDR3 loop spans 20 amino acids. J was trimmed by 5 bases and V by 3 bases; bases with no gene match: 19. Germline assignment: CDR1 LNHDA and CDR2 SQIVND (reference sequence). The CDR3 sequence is CASSMELGQGVPPDNEKLFF. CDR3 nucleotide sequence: TGTGCCAGTAGTATGGAGCTGGGACAGGGCGTACCACCTGACAATGAAAAACTGTTTTTT.

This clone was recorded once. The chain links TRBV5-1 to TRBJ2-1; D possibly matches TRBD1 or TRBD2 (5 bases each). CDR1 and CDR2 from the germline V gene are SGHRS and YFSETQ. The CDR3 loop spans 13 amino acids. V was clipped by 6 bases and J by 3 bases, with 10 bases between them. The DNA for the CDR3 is TGCGCCAGCAAGGGGACCAACTACAATGAGCAGTTCTTC. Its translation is CASKGTNYNEQFF.

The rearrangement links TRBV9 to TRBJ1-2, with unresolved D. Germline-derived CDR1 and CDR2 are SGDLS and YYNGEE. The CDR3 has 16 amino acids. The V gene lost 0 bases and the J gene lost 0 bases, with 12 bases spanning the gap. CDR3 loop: CASSVDPSWSNYGYTF. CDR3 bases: TGTGCCAGCAGCGTAGACCCTAGCTGGTCTAACTATGGCTACACCTTC.

The DNA for the CDR3 is TGTGCCAGCAGTATCCTCGGGAGCGGGCCCCCCGATGAGCAGTTCTTC. Translating gives CASSILGSGPPDEQFF. The chain is built from TRBV28 and TRBJ2-1; D is possibly TRBD2 (6 bases). V lost 5 bases, J lost 8 bases, and 22 bases lay in between. Germline V gene data show CDR1 as MDHEN and CDR2 as SYDVKM. The CDR3 spans 16 residues.

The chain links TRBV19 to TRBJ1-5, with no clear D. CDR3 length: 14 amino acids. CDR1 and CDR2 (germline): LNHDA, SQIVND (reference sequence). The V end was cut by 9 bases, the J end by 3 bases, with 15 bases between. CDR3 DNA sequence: TGTGCCAGCAAGTTTCAGGTGGACAATCAGCCCCAGCATTTT. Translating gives CASKFQVDNQPQHF. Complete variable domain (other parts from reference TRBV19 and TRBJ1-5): DGGITQSPKYLFRKEGQNVTLSCEQNLNHDAMYWYRQDPGQGLRLIYYSQIVNDFQKGDIAEGYSVSREKKESFPLTVTSAQKNPTAFYLCASKFQVDNQPQHFGDGTRLSIL.

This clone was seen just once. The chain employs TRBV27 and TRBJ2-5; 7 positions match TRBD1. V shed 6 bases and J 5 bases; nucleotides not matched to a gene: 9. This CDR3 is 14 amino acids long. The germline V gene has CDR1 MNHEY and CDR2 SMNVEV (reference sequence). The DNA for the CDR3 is TGTGCCAGCAGACACAGGGGAGTGTGGGAGACCCAGTACTTC. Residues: CASRHRGVWETQYF.

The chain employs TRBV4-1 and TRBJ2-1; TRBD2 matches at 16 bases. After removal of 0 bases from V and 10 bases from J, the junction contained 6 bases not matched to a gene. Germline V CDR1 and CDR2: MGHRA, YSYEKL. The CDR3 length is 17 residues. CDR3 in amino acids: CASSQEGLAGGPGEQFF. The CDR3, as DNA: TGCGCCAGCAGCCAAGAGGGACTAGCGGGAGGGCCGGGGGAGCAGTTCTTC.

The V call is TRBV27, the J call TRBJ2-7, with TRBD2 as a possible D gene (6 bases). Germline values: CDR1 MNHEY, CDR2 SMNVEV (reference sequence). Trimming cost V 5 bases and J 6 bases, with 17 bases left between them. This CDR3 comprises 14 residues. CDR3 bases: TGTGCCAGCAGTCTGCGGTCTAGCGCGGGCGAGCAGTACTTC. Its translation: CASSLRSSAGEQYF.

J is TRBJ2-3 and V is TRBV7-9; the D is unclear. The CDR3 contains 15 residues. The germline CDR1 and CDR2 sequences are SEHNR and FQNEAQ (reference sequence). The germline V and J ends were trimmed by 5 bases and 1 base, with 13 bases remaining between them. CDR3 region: CASSPDFWGTDTQYF. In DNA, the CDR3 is TGTGCCAGCAGCCCAGACTTTTGGGGCACAGATACGCAGTATTTT.

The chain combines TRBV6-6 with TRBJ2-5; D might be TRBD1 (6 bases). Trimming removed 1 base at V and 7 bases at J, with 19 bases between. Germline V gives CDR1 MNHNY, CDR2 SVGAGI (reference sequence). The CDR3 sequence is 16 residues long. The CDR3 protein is CASSYYRATGGGTQYF. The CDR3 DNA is TGTGCCAGCAGTTACTACAGGGCAACTGGAGGAGGGACCCAGTACTTC.

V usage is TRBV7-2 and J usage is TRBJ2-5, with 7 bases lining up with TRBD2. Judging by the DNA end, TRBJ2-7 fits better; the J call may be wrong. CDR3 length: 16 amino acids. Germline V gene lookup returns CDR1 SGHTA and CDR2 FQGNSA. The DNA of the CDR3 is TGTGCCAGCAGCTTAGCGCTGAGGGAGGGCCCCCACGAGCAGTACTTC. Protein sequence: CASSLALREGPHEQYF.

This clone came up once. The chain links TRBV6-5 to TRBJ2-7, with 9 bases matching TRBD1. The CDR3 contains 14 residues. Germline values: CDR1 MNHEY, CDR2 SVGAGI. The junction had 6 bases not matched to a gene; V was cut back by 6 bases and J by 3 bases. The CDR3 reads CASSSTGGIYEQYF. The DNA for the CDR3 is TGTGCCAGCAGCTCGACAGGGGGAATCTACGAGCAGTACTTC.

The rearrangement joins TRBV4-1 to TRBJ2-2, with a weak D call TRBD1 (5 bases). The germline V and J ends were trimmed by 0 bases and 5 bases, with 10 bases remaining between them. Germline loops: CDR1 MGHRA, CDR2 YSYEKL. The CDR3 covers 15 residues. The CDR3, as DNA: TGCGCCAGCAGCCAAGAGGGGCAGTGGACCGGGGAGCTGTTTTTT. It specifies CASSQEGQWTGELFF.

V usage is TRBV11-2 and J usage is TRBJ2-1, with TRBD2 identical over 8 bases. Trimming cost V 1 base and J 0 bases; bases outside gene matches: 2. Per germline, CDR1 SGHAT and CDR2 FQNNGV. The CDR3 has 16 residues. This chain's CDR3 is CASSLASGSSYNEQFF. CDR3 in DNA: TGTGCCAGCAGCTTAGCGAGCGGGAGCTCCTACAATGAGCAGTTCTTC. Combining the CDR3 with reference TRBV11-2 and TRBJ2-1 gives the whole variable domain EAGVAQSPRYKIIEKRQSVAFWCNPISGHATLYWYQQILGQGPKLLIQFQNNGVVDDSQLPKDRFSAERLKGVDSTLKIQPAKLEDSAVYLCASSLASGSSYNEQFFGPGTRLTVL.

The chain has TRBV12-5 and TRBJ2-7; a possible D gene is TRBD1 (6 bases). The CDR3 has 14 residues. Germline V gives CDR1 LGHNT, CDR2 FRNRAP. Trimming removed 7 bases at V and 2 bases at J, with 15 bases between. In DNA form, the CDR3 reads TGTGCTAGTGCCCTTGGGACATACCCCTACGAGCAGTACTTC. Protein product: CASALGTYPYEQYF. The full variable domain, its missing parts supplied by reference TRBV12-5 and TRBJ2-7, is DARVTQTPRHKVTEMGQEVTMRCQPILGHNTVFWYRQTMMQGLELLAYFRNRAPLDDSGMPKDRFSAEMPDATLATLKIQPSEPRDSAVYFCASALGTYPYEQYFGPGTRLTVT.

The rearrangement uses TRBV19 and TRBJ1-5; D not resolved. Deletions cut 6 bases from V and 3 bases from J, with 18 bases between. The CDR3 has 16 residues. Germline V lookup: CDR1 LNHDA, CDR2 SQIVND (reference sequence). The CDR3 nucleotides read TGTGCCAGTAGAGGTGGTCCCGGGGTCTTCAATCAGCCCCAGCATTTT. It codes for CASRGGPGVFNQPQHF.

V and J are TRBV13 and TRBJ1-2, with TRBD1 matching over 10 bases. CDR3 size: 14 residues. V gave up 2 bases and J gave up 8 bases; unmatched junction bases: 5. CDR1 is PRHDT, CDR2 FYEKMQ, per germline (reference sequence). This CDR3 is CASSLTGTGEGYTF. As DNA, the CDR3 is TGTGCCAGCAGCTTAACTGGGACAGGGGAAGGCTACACCTTC. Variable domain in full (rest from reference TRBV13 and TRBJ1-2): AAGVIQSPRHLIKEKRETATLKCYPIPRHDTVYWYQQGPGQDPQFLISFYEKMQSDKGSIPDRFSAQQFSDYHSELNMSSLELGDSALYFCASSLTGTGEGYTFGSGTRLTVV.

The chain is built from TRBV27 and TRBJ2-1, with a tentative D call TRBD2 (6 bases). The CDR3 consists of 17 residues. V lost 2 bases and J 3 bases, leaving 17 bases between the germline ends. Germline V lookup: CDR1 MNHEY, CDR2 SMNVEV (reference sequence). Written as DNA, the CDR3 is TGTGCCAGCAGTTTAATTTCTGGGGGGATCGGCTACAATGAGCAGTTCTTC. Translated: CASSLISGGIGYNEQFF.

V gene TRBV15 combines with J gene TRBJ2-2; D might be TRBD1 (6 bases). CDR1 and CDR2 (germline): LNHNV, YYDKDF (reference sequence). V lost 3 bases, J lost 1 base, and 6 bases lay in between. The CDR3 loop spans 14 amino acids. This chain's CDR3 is CATSRTGNTGELFF. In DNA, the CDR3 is TGTGCCACCAGCAGGACAGGGAACACCGGGGAGCTGTTTTTT.

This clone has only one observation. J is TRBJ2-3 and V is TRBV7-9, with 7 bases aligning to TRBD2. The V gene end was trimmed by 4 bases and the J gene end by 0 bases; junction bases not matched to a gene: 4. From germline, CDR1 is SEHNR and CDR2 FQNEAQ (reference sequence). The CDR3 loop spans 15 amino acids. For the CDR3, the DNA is TGTGCCAGCAGCTCAAGCGGGGCTAGCACAGATACGCAGTATTTT. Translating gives CASSSSGASTDTQYF. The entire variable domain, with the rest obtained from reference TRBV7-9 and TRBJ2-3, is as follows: DTGVSQNPRHKITKRGQNVTFRCDPISEHNRLYWYRQTLGQGPEFLTYFQNEAQLEKSRLLSDRFSAERPKGSFSTLEIQRTEQGDSAMYLCASSSSGASTDTQYFGPGTRLTVL.